This paragraph reports one TCR beta chain. Its antigen is undetermined. Following extraction, RNA underwent reverse transcription to cDNA, which served as the sequencing template. TCRdb's table, derived via immunoSEQ multiplex PCR, lists solely in-frame clones and lacks some. The sample lists under 200,000 clones; less than 80% were seen once. The data are from a study of CD8+ T cells in alopecia areata. The wider study: Affected scalp percentage set treated patients' severity scores. General observations from the study: Persistence in scalp and blood during tofacitinib was observed for many expanded lesional clones.

Treatment here: oral pan-JAK inhibitor, 5-10 mg twice daily. The specimen comprised CD4+ T cells sorted from blood, sampled at week 24, from a patient treated with tofacitinib. The sequence derives from a human donor with alopecia areata.

The CDR3, as DNA: TGCAGCGTCGTCCAGGGGGCTGCGGGCTACACCTTC. This encodes CSVVQGAAGYTF. This chain uses TRBV29-1 with TRBJ1-2; 8 bases are shared with TRBD1. The CDR3 is 12 amino acids. The germline gives CDR1 SQVTM, CDR2 ANQGSEA. J lost 8 bases, V lost 6 bases, and 8 bases had no gene match.